One sample yielded the 8 T cell receptor beta chains listed below, sequenced in a study of blood T cell repertoires in COVID-19. This table comes from immunoSEQ multiplex PCR, and its TCRdb copy is limited to in-frame clones, with some not included. The profile shows approximately 34,000 clones, roughly 88% of them singletons. Input material: peripheral blood. These receptors were obtained from a human donor in a cohort sampled during active COVID-19.

The rearrangement joins TRBV7-6 to TRBJ2-1, with 8 bases that match TRBD1. V was clipped by 0 bases and J by 8 bases; unmatched bases: 15. CDR3 size: 18 residues. Germline V gene sequence: CDR1 SGHVS, CDR2 FNYEAQ. Here the CDR3 DNA reads TGTGCCAGCAGCTTAGCTCGCAGGACAGGGCGTACATTGGATGAGCAGTTCTTC. As protein: CASSLARRTGRTLDEQFF.

The rearrangement uses TRBV10-3 and TRBJ1-2, with a weak D call TRBD1 (6 bases). CDR1 is ENHRY, CDR2 SYGVKD, per germline. Between the trimmed V and J ends, which lost 7 bases and 0 bases, there was a span of 18 bases. This CDR3 contains 16 residues. Here the CDR3 reads CAITSDPQGPNYGYTF. The CDR3 nucleotides are TGTGCCATCACCTCAGACCCACAGGGCCCTAACTATGGCTACACCTTC.

This clone showed up just a few times. This chain links TRBV9 with TRBJ1-6, with unresolved D. The V end was cut by 2 bases, the J end by 0 bases, with 9 bases between. The CDR3 loop spans 16 amino acids. In germline, CDR1 is SGDLS, CDR2 YYNGEE. The CDR3 reads CASSVGGSSYNSPLHF. CDR3 coding DNA: TGTGCCAGCAGCGTGGGAGGGAGCTCCTATAATTCACCCCTCCACTTT. Full variable domain (rest looked up from reference TRBV9 and TRBJ1-6): DSGVTQTPKHLITATGQRVTLRCSPRSGDLSVYWYQQSLDQGLQFLIQYYNGEERAKGNILERFSAQQFPDLHSELNLSSLELGDSALYFCASSVGGSSYNSPLHFGNGTRLTVT.

The V gene is TRBV6-2 or TRBV6-3, the J gene TRBJ1-6; 7 bases line up with TRBD1. The CDR3 length is 14 residues. Germline V lookup: CDR1 MNHEY, CDR2 SVGEGT. The ends lost 1 base at V and 7 bases at J; junction bases unmatched: 1. This CDR3 is CASSYLGQNSPLHF. CDR3 bases: TGTGCCAGCAGTTACTTGGGACAGAATTCACCCCTCCACTTT.

The rearrangement links TRBV11-2 to TRBJ2-7, with D unresolved. CDR1 and CDR2 from the germline V gene are SGHAT and FQNNGV. The CDR3 has 11 residues. V lost 2 bases to trimming and J lost 3 bases, with 2 bases between them. CDR3 DNA: TGTGCCAGCAGCTTACACTACGAGCAGTACTTC. Residues: CASSLHYEQYF.

V and J are TRBV15 and TRBJ2-1, with D possibly TRBD2 on 5 matching bases. The CDR3 has 18 residues. The V gene lost 0 bases and the J gene lost 8 bases, with 23 bases spanning the gap. Germline CDR1 LNHNV, CDR2 YYDKDF (reference sequence). The CDR3 here is CATSRERGHRGPGDEQFF. In nucleotides, the CDR3 is TGTGCCACCAGCAGAGAGAGAGGCCATCGGGGTCCGGGTGATGAGCAGTTCTTC.

This clone was counted only a few times. This chain links TRBV25-1 with TRBJ2-7; TRBD1 agrees at 7 bases. The ends lost 6 bases at V and 3 bases at J; junction bases unmatched: 2. This CDR3 spans 12 amino acids. The germline gives CDR1 MGHDK, CDR2 SYGVNS. The CDR3 here is CASRDRLYEQYF. The CDR3 DNA reads TGTGCCAGCAGGGACAGGCTCTACGAGCAGTACTTC.

This clone was seen once. The chain links TRBV5-6 to TRBJ2-7; 9 bases match TRBD1. The CDR3 consists of 15 residues. The junction had 6 bases not matched to a gene; V was cut back by 3 bases and J by 2 bases. The germline gives CDR1 SGHDT, CDR2 YYEEEE. In DNA form, the CDR3 reads TGTGCCAGCAGCTGGGTGGGACAGGGAACCTACGAGCAGTACTTC. Its translation: CASSWVGQGTYEQYF.